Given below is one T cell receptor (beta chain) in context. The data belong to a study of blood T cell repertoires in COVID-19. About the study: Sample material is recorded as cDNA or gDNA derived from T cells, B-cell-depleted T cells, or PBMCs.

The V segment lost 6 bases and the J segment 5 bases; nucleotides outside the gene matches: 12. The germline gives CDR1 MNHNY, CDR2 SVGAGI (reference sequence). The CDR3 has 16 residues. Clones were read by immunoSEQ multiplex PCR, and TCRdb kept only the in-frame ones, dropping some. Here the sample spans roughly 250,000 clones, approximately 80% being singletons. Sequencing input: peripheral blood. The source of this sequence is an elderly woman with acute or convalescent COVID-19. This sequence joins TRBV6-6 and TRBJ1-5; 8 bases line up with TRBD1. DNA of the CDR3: TGTGCCAGCAGGGAGGACCGGGACAGGACAGATCAGCCCCAGCATTTT. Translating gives CASREDRDRTDQPQHF.